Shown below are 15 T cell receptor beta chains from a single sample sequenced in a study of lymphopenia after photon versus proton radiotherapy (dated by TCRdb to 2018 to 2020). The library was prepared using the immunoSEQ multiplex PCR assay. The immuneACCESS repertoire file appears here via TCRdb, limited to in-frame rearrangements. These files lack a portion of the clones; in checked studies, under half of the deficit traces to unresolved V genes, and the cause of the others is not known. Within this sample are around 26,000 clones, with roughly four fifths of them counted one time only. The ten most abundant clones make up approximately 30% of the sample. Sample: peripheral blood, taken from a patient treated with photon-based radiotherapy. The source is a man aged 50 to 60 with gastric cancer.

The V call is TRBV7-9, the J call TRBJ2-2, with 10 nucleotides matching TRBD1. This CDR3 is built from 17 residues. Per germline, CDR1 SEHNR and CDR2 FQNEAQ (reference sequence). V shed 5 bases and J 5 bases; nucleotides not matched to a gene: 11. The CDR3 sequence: CASSTSPGTGETGELFF. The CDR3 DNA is TGTGCCAGCAGCACCTCCCCCGGGACAGGGGAAACCGGGGAGCTGTTTTTT.

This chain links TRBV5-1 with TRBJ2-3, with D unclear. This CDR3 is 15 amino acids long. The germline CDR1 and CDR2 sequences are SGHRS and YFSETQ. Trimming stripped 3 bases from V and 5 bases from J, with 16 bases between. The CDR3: CASSSMTEAIDTQYF. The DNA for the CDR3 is TGCGCCAGCAGCTCCATGACCGAAGCCATAGATACGCAGTATTTT.

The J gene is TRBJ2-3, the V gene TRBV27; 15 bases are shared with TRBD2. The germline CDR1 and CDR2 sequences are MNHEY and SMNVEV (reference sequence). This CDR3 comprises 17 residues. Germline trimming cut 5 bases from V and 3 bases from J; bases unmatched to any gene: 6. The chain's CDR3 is CASSPGLAGGRTDTQYF. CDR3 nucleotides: TGTGCCAGCAGTCCGGGACTAGCGGGGGGTCGGACAGATACGCAGTATTTT.

CDR3 sequence reads: CASSPTLGTRFSGANVLTF. CDR3 in DNA: TGTGCCAGCTCACCAACTCTCGGGACAAGGTTCTCTGGGGCCAACGTCCTGACTTTC. The chain has TRBV18 and TRBJ2-6; TRBD1 might be the D (6 bases). The V gene's germline CDR1 is KGHSH and CDR2 LQKENI. Trimming left V 2 bases short and J 0 bases short, with 17 bases between. This CDR3 spans 19 amino acids.

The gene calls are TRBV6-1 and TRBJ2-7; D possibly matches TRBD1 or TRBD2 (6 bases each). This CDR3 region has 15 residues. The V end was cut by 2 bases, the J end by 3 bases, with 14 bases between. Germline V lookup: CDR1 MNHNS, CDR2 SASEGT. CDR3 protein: CASSEQGTPVYEQYV. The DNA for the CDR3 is TGTGCCAGCAGTGAACAGGGGACTCCTGTCTACGAGCAGTACGTC.

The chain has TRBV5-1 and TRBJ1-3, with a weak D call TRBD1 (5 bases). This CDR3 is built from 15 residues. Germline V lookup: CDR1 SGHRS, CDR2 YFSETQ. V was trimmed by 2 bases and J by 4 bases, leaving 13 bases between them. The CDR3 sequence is CASSLTRGSGNTIYF. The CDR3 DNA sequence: TGCGCCAGCAGCTTAACGAGGGGTTCGGGAAACACCATATATTTT.

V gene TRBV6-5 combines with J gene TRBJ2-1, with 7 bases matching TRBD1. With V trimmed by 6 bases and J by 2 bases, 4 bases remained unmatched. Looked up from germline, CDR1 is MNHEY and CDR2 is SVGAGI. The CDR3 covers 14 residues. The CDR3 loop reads CASSWDSTYNEQFF. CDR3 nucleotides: TGTGCCAGCAGCTGGGACAGCACCTACAATGAGCAGTTCTTC.

The CDR3 region is CASSSGTGDQETQYF. CDR3 bases: TGTGCCAGCAGCTCGGGGACAGGGGACCAAGAGACCCAGTACTTC. The gene calls are TRBV11-1 and TRBJ2-5, with TRBD1 matching 10 bases. Losses at the gene ends were 4 bases for V and 0 bases for J; bases not matched to a gene: 2. This CDR3 contains 15 residues. CDR1 and CDR2 (germline): SGHAT, FQDESV (reference sequence).

The DNA for the CDR3 is TGTGCCAGCAGTTTACGGGGGAATTTGGATACGCAGTATTTT. Translated, it gives CASSLRGNLDTQYF. The rearrangement joins TRBV27 to TRBJ2-3; D is possibly TRBD2 (6 bases). Germline CDR1 MNHEY, CDR2 SMNVEV (reference sequence). V was trimmed by 2 bases and J by 6 bases, leaving 12 bases between them. The CDR3 is 14 amino acids.

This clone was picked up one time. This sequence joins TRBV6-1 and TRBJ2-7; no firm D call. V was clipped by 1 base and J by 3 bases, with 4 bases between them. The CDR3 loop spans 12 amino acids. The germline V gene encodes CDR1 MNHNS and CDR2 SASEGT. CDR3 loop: CASSEDGYEQYF. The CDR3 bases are TGTGCCAGCAGTGAAGACGGCTACGAGCAGTACTTC.

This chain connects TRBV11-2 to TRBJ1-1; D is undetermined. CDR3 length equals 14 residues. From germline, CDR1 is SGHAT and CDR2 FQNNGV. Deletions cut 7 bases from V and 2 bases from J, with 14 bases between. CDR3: CASTLSGANTEAFF. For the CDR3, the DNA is TGTGCCAGCACCCTATCGGGAGCTAACACTGAAGCTTTCTTT.

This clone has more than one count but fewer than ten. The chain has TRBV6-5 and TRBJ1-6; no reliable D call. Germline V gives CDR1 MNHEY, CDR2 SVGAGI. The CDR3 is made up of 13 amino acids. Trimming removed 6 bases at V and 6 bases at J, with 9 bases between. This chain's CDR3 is CASRRFSNSPLHF. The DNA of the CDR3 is TGTGCCAGCAGGCGTTTTTCTAATTCACCCCTCCACTTT.

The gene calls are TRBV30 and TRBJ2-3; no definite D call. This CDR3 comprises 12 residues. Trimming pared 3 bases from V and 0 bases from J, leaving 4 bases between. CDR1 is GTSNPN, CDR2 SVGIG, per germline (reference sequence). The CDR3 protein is CAWRASTDTQYF. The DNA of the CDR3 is TGTGCCTGGAGGGCTAGCACAGATACGCAGTATTTT.

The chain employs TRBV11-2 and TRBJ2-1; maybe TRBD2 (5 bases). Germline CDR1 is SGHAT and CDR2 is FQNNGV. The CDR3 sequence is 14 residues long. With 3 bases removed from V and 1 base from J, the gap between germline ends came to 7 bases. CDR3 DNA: TGTGCCAGCAGCTTCCCGGGGTCCTACAATGAGCAGTTCTTC. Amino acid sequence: CASSFPGSYNEQFF.

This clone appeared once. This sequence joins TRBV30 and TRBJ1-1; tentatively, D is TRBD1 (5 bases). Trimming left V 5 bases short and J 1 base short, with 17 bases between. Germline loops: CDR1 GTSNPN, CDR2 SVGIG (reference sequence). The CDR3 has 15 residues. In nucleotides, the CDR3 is TGTGCCTGGCATACCCGGGGACCAAAGAACACTGAAGCTTTCTTT. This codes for CAWHTRGPKNTEAFF.